This TCR beta chain was sequenced in a study of OX40 agonist ivuxolimab in advanced cancers. V lost 2 bases and J lost 3; bases outside the gene matches: 1. Germline CDR1 and CDR2: SGHVS and FNYEAQ. This CDR3 spans 14 amino acids. Generated by immunoSEQ multiplex PCR, the TCRdb table keeps only in-frame clones and is missing some. The sample includes around 30,000 clones, roughly 90% seen only once; the top ten take roughly 31%. This clonotype was obtained from an adult with an advanced solid tumor such as melanoma, head and neck, liver or kidney cancer. This specimen was CD4+ or CD8+ T cells sorted from blood, taken in a trial of the OX40 agonist ivuxolimab. The chain recombines TRBV7-6 with TRBJ2-7, with TRBD2 matching 10 bases. The CDR3 DNA reads as TGTGCCAGCAGCTTATCTAGCGGGAGCTACGAGCAGTACTTC. Encoded protein: CASSLSSGSYEQYF.